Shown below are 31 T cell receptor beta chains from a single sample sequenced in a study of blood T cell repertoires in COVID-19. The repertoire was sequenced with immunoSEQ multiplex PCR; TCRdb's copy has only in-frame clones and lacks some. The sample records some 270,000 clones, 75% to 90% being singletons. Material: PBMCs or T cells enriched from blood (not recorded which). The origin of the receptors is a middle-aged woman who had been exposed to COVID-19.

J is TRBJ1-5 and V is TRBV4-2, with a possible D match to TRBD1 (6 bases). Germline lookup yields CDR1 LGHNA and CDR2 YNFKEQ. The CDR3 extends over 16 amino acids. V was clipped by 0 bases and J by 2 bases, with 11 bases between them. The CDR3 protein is CASSQEGTSGNQPQHF. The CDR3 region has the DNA TGTGCCAGCAGCCAAGAGGGGACAAGTGGCAATCAGCCCCAGCATTTT.

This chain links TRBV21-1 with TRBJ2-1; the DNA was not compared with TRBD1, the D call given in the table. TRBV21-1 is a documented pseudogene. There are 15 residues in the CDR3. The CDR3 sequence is CASRARTGKYNEQFF. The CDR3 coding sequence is TGTGCCAGCAGAGCACGGACAGGGAAATACAATGAGCAGTTCTTC.

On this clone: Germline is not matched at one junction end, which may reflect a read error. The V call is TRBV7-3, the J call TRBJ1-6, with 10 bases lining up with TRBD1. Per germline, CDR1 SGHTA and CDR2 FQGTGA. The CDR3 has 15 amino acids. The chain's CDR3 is CASSLTGTGDSPLHF. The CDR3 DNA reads TGTGCCAGCAGCCTAACCGGGACAGGGGATTCACCCCTCCACTTT.

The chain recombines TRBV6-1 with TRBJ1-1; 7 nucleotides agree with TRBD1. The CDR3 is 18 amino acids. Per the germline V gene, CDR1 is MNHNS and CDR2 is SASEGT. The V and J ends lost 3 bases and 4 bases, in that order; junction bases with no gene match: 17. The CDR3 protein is CASSERQGSGVLLTEAFF. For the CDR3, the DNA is TGTGCCAGCAGTGAGAGACAGGGTTCGGGGGTATTACTCACTGAAGCTTTCTTT.

The CDR3 here is CASSPNRAARGTEAFF. CDR3 DNA sequence: TGTGCCAGTAGTCCCAATCGGGCAGCTCGGGGGACTGAAGCTTTCTTT. The chain couples TRBV19 to TRBJ1-1; weak D call: TRBD1 (5 bases). Germline V gives CDR1 LNHDA, CDR2 SQIVND (reference sequence). The CDR3 sequence is 16 residues long. V was pared by 5 bases and J by 5 bases, with 21 bases between.

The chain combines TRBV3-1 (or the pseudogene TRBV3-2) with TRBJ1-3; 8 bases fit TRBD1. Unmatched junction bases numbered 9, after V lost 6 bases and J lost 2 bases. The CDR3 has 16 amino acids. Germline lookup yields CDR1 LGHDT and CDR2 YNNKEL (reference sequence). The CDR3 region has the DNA TGTGCCAGCAGGAACTGGGACAGGCAAGCTGGAAACACCATATATTTT. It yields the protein CASRNWDRQAGNTIYF.

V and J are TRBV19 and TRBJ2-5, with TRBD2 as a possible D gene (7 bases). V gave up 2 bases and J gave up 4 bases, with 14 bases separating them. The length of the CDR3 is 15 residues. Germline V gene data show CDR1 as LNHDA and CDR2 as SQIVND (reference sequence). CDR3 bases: TGTGCCAGTAGTATATGGGGGGGGCCGGGAGAGACCCAGTACTTC. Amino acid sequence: CASSIWGGPGETQYF.

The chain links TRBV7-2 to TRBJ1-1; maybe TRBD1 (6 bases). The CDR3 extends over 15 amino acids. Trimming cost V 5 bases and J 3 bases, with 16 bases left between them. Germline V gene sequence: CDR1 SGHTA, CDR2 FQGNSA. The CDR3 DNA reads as TGTGCCAGCAGCGTCGATAGGGGGTTTCACACTGAAGCTTTCTTT. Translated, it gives CASSVDRGFHTEAFF.

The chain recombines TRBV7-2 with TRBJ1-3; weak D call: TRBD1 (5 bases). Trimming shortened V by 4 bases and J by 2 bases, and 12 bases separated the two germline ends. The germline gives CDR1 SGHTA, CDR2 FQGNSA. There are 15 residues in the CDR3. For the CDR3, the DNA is TGTGCCAGCAGCTCGGCCCTCAGGGCTGGAAACACCATATATTTT. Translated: CASSSALRAGNTIYF.

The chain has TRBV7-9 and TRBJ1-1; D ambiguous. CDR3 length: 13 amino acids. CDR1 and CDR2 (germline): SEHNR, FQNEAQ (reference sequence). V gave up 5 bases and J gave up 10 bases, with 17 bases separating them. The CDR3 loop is CASSTAGRGGAFF. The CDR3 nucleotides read TGTGCCAGCAGCACTGCTGGAAGAGGAGGAGCTTTCTTT.

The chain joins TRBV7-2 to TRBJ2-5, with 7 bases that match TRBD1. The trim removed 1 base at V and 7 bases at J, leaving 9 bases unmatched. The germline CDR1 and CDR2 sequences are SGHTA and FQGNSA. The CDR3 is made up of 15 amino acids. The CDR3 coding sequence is TGTGCCAGCAGCTTAGGGGACAGTGGTTGGGGGACCCAGTACTTC. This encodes CASSLGDSGWGTQYF.

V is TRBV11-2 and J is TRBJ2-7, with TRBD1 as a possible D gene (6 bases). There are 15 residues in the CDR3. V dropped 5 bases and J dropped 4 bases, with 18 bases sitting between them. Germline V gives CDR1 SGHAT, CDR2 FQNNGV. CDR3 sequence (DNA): TGTGCCAGCAGCCCCGCCAGGGGATCGGAGTACGAGCAGTACTTC. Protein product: CASSPARGSEYEQYF.

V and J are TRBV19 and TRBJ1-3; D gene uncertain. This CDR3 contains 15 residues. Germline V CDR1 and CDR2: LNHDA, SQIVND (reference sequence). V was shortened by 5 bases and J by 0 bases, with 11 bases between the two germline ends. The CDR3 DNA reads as TGTGCCAGTAGTTCATCAGGACTCTCTGGAAACACCATATATTTT. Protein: CASSSSGLSGNTIYF.

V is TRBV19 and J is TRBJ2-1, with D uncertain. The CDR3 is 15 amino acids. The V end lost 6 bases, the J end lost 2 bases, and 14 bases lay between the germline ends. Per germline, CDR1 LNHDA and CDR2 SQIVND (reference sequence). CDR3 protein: CASSIDTPTYNEQFF. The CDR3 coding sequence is TGTGCCAGTAGCATCGATACCCCTACCTACAATGAGCAGTTCTTC.

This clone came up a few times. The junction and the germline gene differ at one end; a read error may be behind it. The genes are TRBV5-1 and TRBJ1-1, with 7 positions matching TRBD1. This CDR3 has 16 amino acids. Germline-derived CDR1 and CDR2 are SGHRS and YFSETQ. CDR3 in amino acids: CASSLEGGWVNTEAFF. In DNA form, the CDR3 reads TGTGCCAGCAGCTTGGAAGGGGGCTGGGTGAACACTGAAGCTTTCTTT.

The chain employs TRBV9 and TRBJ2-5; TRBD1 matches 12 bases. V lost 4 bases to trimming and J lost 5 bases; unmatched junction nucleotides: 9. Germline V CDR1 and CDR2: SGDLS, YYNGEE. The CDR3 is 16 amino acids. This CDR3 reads CASSSLGQGARETQYF. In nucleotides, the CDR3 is TGTGCCAGCAGCTCACTGGGACAGGGGGCTCGGGAGACCCAGTACTTC. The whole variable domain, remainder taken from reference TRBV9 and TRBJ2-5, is DSGVTQTPKHLITATGQRVTLRCSPRSGDLSVYWYQQSLDQGLQFLIQYYNGEERAKGNILERFSAQQFPDLHSELNLSSLELGDSALYFCASSSLGQGARETQYFGPGTRLLVL.

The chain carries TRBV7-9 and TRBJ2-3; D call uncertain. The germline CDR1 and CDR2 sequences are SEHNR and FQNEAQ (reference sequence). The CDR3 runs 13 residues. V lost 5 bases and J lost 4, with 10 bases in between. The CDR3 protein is CASSPSGSDTQYF. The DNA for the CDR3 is TGTGCCAGCAGCCCCTCCGGGTCAGATACGCAGTATTTT.

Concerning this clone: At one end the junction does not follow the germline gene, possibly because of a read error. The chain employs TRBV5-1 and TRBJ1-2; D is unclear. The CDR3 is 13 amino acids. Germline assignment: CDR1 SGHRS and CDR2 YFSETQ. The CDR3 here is CASSPGSAYGYTF. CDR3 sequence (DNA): TGTGCCAGCAGCCCCGGGTCAGCCTATGGCTACACCTTC.

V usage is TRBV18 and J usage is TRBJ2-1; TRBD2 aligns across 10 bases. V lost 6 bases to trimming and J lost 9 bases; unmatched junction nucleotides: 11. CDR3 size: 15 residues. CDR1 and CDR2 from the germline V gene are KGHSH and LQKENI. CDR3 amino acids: CASSLAGVMLGEQFF. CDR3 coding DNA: TGTGCCAGCTCGCTAGCGGGAGTAATGTTGGGTGAGCAGTTCTTC.

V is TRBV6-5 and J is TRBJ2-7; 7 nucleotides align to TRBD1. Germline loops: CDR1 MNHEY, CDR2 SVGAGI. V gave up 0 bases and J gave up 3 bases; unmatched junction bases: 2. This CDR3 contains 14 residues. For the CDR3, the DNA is TGTGCCAGCAGTTACTCTAGGACAGGCTACGAGCAGTACTTC. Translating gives CASSYSRTGYEQYF.

The CDR3 DNA is TGTGCCAGCAACACCGGACAGGGAGATCAAATTATCCGGGCTTTCTTT. Residues: CASNTGQGDQIIRAFF. The chain employs TRBV21-1 and TRBJ1-1; the DNA was not compared with TRBD1, the D call given in the table. TRBV21-1 is shown as a pseudogene. The length of the CDR3 is 16 residues.

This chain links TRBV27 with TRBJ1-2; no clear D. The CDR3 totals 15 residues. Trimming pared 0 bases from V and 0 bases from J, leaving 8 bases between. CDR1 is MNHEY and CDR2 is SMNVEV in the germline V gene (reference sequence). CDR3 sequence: CASSLSSQANYGYTF. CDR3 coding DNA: TGTGCCAGCAGTTTATCTTCCCAGGCTAACTATGGCTACACCTTC.

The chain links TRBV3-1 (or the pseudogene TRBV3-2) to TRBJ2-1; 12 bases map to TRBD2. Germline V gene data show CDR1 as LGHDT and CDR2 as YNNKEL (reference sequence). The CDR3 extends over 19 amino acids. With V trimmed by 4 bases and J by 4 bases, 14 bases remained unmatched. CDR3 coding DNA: TGTGCCAGCAGCCCCCACCCTTCGTTGACTAGCGGGGGATACAATGAGCAGTTCTTC. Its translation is CASSPHPSLTSGGYNEQFF.

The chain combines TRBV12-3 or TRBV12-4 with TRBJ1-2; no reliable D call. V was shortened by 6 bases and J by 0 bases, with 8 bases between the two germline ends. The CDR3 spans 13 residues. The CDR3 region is CASRAVSNYGYTF. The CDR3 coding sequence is TGTGCCAGCAGGGCGGTTTCTAACTATGGCTACACCTTC.

CDR3 loop: CASSETGFGEQYF. The CDR3 nucleotides are TGTGCCAGCAGTGAAACGGGATTTGGGGAGCAGTACTTC. The chain has TRBV6-1 and TRBJ2-7, with D possibly matching TRBD2 (5 bases). Trimming pared 2 bases from V and 7 bases from J, leaving 12 bases between. The V gene's germline CDR1 is MNHNS and CDR2 SASEGT. This CDR3 is 13 amino acids long.

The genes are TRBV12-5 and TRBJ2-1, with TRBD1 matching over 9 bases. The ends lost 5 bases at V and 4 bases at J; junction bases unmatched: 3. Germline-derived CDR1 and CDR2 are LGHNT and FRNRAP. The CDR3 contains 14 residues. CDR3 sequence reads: CASGAQGAYNEQFF. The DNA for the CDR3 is TGTGCTAGTGGTGCACAGGGGGCATACAATGAGCAGTTCTTC.

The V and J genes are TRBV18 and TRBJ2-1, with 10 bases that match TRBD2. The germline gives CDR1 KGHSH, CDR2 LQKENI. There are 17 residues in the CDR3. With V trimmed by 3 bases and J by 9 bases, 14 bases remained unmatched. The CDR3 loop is CASSPPRASGSGSEQFF. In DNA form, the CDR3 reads TGTGCCAGCTCACCGCCAAGGGCTAGCGGGAGTGGCAGTGAGCAGTTCTTC.

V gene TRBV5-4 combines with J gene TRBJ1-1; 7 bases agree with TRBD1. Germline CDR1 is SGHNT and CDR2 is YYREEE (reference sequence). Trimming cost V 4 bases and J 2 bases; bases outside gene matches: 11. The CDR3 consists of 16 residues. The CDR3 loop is CASSPTLDRANTEAFF. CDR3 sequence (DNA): TGTGCCAGCAGCCCCACCCTCGACAGGGCAAACACTGAAGCTTTCTTT.

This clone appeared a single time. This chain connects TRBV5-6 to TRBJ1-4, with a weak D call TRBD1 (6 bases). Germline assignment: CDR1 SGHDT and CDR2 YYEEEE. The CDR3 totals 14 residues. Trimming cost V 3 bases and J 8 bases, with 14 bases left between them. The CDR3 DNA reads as TGTGCCAGCAGCTCCGTAAGGGACAACGAAAAACTGTTTTTT. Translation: CASSSVRDNEKLFF.

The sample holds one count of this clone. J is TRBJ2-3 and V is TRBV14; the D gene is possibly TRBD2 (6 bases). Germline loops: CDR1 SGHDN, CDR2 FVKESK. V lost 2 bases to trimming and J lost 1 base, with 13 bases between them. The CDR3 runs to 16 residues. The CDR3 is CASSQFGREGTDTQYF. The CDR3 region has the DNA TGTGCCAGCAGCCAATTCGGGCGGGAAGGCACAGATACGCAGTATTTT.

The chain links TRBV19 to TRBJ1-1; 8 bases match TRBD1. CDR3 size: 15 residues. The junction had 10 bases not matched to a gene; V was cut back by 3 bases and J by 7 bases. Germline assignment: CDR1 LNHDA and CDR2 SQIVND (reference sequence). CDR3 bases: TGTGCCAGTAGTATTGCTGGACAGGGTACAAATGAAGCTTTCTTT. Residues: CASSIAGQGTNEAFF.